Listed below are T cell receptor beta chains from one sample, sequenced in a study of identical twins. TCRdb redid the calling of the 5' RACE reads with MiXCR, one entry per CDR3 protein. The data show nearly 200,000 distinct CDR3 sequences, about 16% seen once. The same specimen was also included in a second study, on T cells expressing NK-cell markers.

Sequences were obtained from CD8+ T cells sorted from blood. All receptors derive from a woman in her late teens or twenties in good health. Both conserved end residues are part of each CDR3. The order of the fields is V gene, J gene, CDR3 length, CDR3 protein.

v_gene: TRBV5-1
j_gene: TRBJ2-2
len: 13
CDR3aa: CASARTGTGELFF

v_gene: TRBV11-2
j_gene: TRBJ2-3
len: 15
CDR3aa: CASLRTGGLTDTQYF

v_gene: TRBV3-1
j_gene: TRBJ2-1
len: 16
CDR3aa: CASSQDPGGVYNEQFF

v_gene: TRBV29-1
j_gene: TRBJ1-1
len: 10
CDR3aa: CSVVLQKAFF

v_gene: TRBV29-1
j_gene: TRBJ2-5
len: 12
CDR3aa: CSVGDGGPAQYF

v_gene: TRBV7-1
j_gene: TRBJ2-7
len: 17
CDR3aa: CASGPGIQAKYSYEQYF

v_gene: TRBV7-8
j_gene: TRBJ2-5
len: 15
CDR3aa: CASSSLGGAGETQYF

v_gene: TRBV5-8
j_gene: TRBJ2-1
len: 15
CDR3aa: CASSLGDQGGNEQFF

v_gene: TRBV6-1
j_gene: TRBJ2-6
len: 18
CDR3aa: CASRGVDDGGPGANVLTF

v_gene: TRBV25-1
j_gene: TRBJ2-7
len: 16
CDR3aa: CASSGKPGTINYEQYF

v_gene: TRBV10-2
j_gene: TRBJ1-3
len: 11
CDR3aa: CASSESGPIYF

v_gene: TRBV29-1
j_gene: TRBJ2-6
len: 13
CDR3aa: CSVVESGANVLTF

v_gene: TRBV12-3/TRBV12-4
j_gene: TRBJ1-1
len: 12
CDR3aa: CASSFGAIEAFF

v_gene: TRBV29-1
j_gene: TRBJ2-3
len: 13
CDR3aa: CSVDGVDTDTQYF

v_gene: TRBV7-8
j_gene: TRBJ2-3
len: 15
CDR3aa: CASSLDSKGLDTQYF

v_gene: TRBV4-3
j_gene: TRBJ2-7
len: 17
CDR3aa: CASSQDRGLAGSHEQYF

v_gene: TRBV5-5
j_gene: TRBJ1-1
len: 16
CDR3aa: CASSLRSTGTNTEAFF

v_gene: TRBV4-2
j_gene: TRBJ2-3
len: 18
CDR3aa: CASSQEGLAGAHTDTQYF

v_gene: TRBV7-9
j_gene: TRBJ2-7
len: 14
CDR3aa: CASSRESGPNEQYF

v_gene: TRBV20-1
j_gene: TRBJ2-1
len: 14
CDR3aa: CSAPLGGVDNEQFF

v_gene: TRBV12-3/TRBV12-4
j_gene: TRBJ2-7
len: 16
CDR3aa: CASSLASTSGNYEQYF

v_gene: TRBV20-1
j_gene: TRBJ1-1
len: 9
CDR3aa: CSAESEAFF

v_gene: TRBV9
j_gene: TRBJ2-2
len: 12
CDR3aa: CASSGTYGELFF

v_gene: TRBV29-1
j_gene: TRBJ2-3
len: 13
CDR3aa: CSVGVTGEDTQYF

v_gene: TRBV9
j_gene: TRBJ2-1
len: 13
CDR3aa: CASSPRTSNEQFF

v_gene: TRBV6-2/TRBV6-3
j_gene: TRBJ1-4
len: 20
CDR3aa: CASSYSRRQPFQATNEKLFF

v_gene: TRBV18
j_gene: TRBJ1-3
len: 14
CDR3aa: CASSPADSGNTIYF

v_gene: TRBV19
j_gene: TRBJ2-2
len: 13
CDR3aa: CASSSLAGGELFF

v_gene: TRBV12-3/TRBV12-4
j_gene: TRBJ2-5
len: 16
CDR3aa: CASSPKPGTIAETQYF

v_gene: TRBV5-1
j_gene: TRBJ2-7
len: 16
CDR3aa: CASIGRQGAKYYEQYF

v_gene: TRBV5-1
j_gene: TRBJ2-1
len: 14
CDR3aa: CASSFRTSRDEQFF

v_gene: TRBV29-1
j_gene: TRBJ2-7
len: 16
CDR3aa: CSVVGREGTVTYEQYF

v_gene: TRBV6-2/TRBV6-3
j_gene: TRBJ2-1
len: 14
CDR3aa: CASSYSAGNNEQFF

v_gene: TRBV6-1
j_gene: TRBJ2-3
len: 17
CDR3aa: CASSERIAGGSTDTQYF

v_gene: TRBV15
j_gene: TRBJ2-3
len: 16
CDR3aa: CATSLSSGGLMDTQYF

v_gene: TRBV12-3/TRBV12-4
j_gene: TRBJ2-3
len: 17
CDR3aa: CASSLAVTAVSTDTQYF

v_gene: TRBV7-9
j_gene: TRBJ1-4
len: 13
CDR3aa: CASSSTQDEKLFF

v_gene: TRBV12-3/TRBV12-4
j_gene: TRBJ2-2
len: 16
CDR3aa: CASSPFGGGATGELFF

v_gene: TRBV10-3
j_gene: TRBJ2-3
len: 15
CDR3aa: CAISDRRGAQDTQYF

v_gene: TRBV30
j_gene: TRBJ2-2
len: 13
CDR3aa: CAWSVVGTGELFF

v_gene: TRBV28
j_gene: TRBJ1-1
len: 12
CDR3aa: CASSPGGPEAFF

v_gene: TRBV27
j_gene: TRBJ1-5
len: 15
CDR3aa: CASSLSGGVNQPQHF

v_gene: TRBV11-2
j_gene: TRBJ2-1
len: 16
CDR3aa: CASSAWTASSYNEQFF

v_gene: TRBV27
j_gene: TRBJ2-7
len: 14
CDR3aa: CASSYRAGSYEQYF

v_gene: TRBV4-1
j_gene: TRBJ2-7
len: 16
CDR3aa: CASSQAIQSSSYEQYF

v_gene: TRBV20-1
j_gene: TRBJ2-7
len: 15
CDR3aa: CSARKAATLTYEQYF

v_gene: TRBV6-1
j_gene: TRBJ2-7
len: 14
CDR3aa: CASSGTSGNYEQYF

v_gene: TRBV12-3/TRBV12-4
j_gene: TRBJ2-1
len: 13
CDR3aa: CASSLDRVTEQFF

v_gene: TRBV3-1
j_gene: TRBJ2-7
len: 15
CDR3aa: CASSQDTGLSYEQYF

v_gene: TRBV5-6
j_gene: TRBJ2-5
len: 14
CDR3aa: CASSLGAGPETQYF

v_gene: TRBV12-3/TRBV12-4
j_gene: TRBJ2-1
len: 14
CDR3aa: CASSSGPSYNEQFF

v_gene: TRBV2
j_gene: TRBJ1-5
len: 14
CDR3aa: CASRTAYSNQPQHF

v_gene: TRBV20-1
j_gene: TRBJ2-5
len: 13
CDR3aa: CSARDTSGGSQYF

v_gene: TRBV9
j_gene: TRBJ2-5
len: 16
CDR3aa: CASSVWGAGGPETQYF

v_gene: TRBV11-2
j_gene: TRBJ1-6
len: 16
CDR3aa: CASSLDDFSYNSPLHF

v_gene: TRBV14
j_gene: TRBJ2-3
len: 19
CDR3aa: CASSQDLGLAETLGDTQYF